A selection of T cell receptor beta chains follows, all from one sample in a study of response to subunit inactivated influenza vaccine. MiXCR was run by TCRdb on the RT-PCR reads, yielding one entry per CDR3 protein. The sample has roughly 710,000 distinct CDR3 sequences, around 15% seen once. The sequenced sample was PBMCs from blood, obtained around 15 days before vaccination. The origin of the receptors is a man aged 45-65 years who received an inactivated influenza vaccine. Both conserved end residues are part of each CDR3. D genes are given only for firm matches. Size values are once, few and many counts, or a class for expanded clones, and some rows have none.

TRBJ2-3,TRBV6-1,many,TRBD2,TGTGCCAGCAGTAGGGGACTAGCGGGAGTTGCAGATACGCAGTATTTT,CASSRGLAGVADTQYF
TRBJ1-4,TRBV28,.,.,TGTGCCAGCAGTTCGGGATACGAAAAACTGTTTTTT,CASSSGYEKLFF
TRBJ2-1,TRBV15,.,.,TGTGCCACCAGCAGAGAGTGGAGCTCCTACAATGAGCAGTTCTTC,CATSREWSSYNEQFF
TRBJ2-1,TRBV4-3,.,TRBD2,TGCGCCAGCAGCCAAGATCCGAGCGGGGGGTACAATGAGCAGTTCTTC,CASSQDPSGGYNEQFF
TRBJ1-1,TRBV19,.,.,TGTGCCAGTATTAAGGATGGTGAAGCTTTCTTT,CASIKDGEAFF
TRBJ1-2,TRBV6-5,.,.,TGTGCCAGCAGTTACTCGATCTGGGACGGTGGCTACACCTTC,CASSYSIWDGGYTF
TRBJ1-5,TRBV28,.,.,TGTGCCAGCAGTTTATGGGGGGCTGGTTCTGATCAGCCCCAGCATTTT,CASSLWGAGSDQPQHF
TRBJ2-1,TRBV7-8,few,TRBD2,TGTGCCAGCACCAAAGGACGCGGGGGGAGCTCCTACAATGAGCAGTTCTTC,CASTKGRGGSSYNEQFF
TRBJ2-5,TRBV4-3,many,TRBD1,TGCGCCAGCAGCCGCTGGACAGGGGGAGAAGAGACCCAGTACTTC,CASSRWTGGEETQYF
TRBJ2-1,TRBV20-1,.,TRBD2,TGCAGTGTCTACACCGTTGGCGGGAGGGCCAGTAATGAGCAGTTCTTC,CSVYTVGGRASNEQFF
TRBJ2-1,TRBV20-1,few,TRBD2,TGCAGTGCTAGTGCTAGCGGGGGCCGAGTGGATGAGCAGTTCTTC,CSASASGGRVDEQFF
TRBJ2-3,TRBV10-3,few,TRBD2,TGTGCCATCAGGGGACTAGCGGGGGCCGGCACAGATACGCAGTATTTT,CAIRGLAGAGTDTQYF
TRBJ2-1,TRBV20-1,few,TRBD2,TGCAGTGCTAGGCCAGCGGGAGTTATCTTGAATGAGCAGTTCTTC,CSARPAGVILNEQFF
TRBJ2-2,TRBV4-1,.,.,TGCGCCAGCAGCCAGATACTAGAGAACACCGGGGAGCTGTTTTTT,CASSQILENTGELFF
TRBJ2-2,TRBV11-2,.,TRBD1,TGTGCCAGCAGCGAGGGACAGGGGATTACCGCGAACACCGGGGAGCTGTTTTTT,CASSEGQGITANTGELFF
TRBJ2-7,TRBV6-1,many,.,TGTGCCAGCAGCCTAGGGGGAAAATCCTACGAGCAGTACTTC,CASSLGGKSYEQYF
TRBJ2-3,TRBV12-3/TRBV12-4,.,TRBD2,TGTGCCAGCAGTCCTAGCGGGCCCACAGATACGCAGTATTTT,CASSPSGPTDTQYF
TRBJ2-1,TRBV9,.,TRBD2,TGTGCCAGCAGCGTAGCCTCAGTGTTGGCTAGCGGGGACAATGAGCAGTTCTTC,CASSVASVLASGDNEQFF
TRBJ1-2,TRBV7-9,many,.,TGTGCCAGCAGCTTAGCAGGGGACGGGAACTATGGCTACACCTTC,CASSLAGDGNYGYTF
TRBJ2-3,TRBV10-2,.,.,TGCGCCAGCAGTGAGCATTGGCAAAGCACAGATACGCAGTATTTT,CASSEHWQSTDTQYF
TRBJ2-7,TRBV12-3/TRBV12-4,.,.,TGTGCCAGCAGTTCTAAAAAGGGCTACTCCCCCTACGAGCAGTACTTC,CASSSKKGYSPYEQYF
TRBJ2-5,TRBV4-2,few,.,TGTGCCAGCAGCCAAGAACGGGGGATGGGCCAAGAGACCCAGTACTTC,CASSQERGMGQETQYF
TRBJ1-1,TRBV4-3,many,.,TGCGCCAGCAGCCAAGATCTCGGGAGGACTGAAGCTTTCTTT,CASSQDLGRTEAFF
TRBJ2-3,TRBV2,.,TRBD2,TGTGCCAGCAGCCGGGAGGGGATGGATACGCAGTATTTT,CASSREGMDTQYF
TRBJ2-4,TRBV7-9,few,.,TGTGCCAGCAGCTTAAGTGGCCCAAACATTCAGTACTTC,CASSLSGPNIQYF
TRBJ1-5,TRBV20-1,few,TRBD1,TGCAGTGCTAGGGTTGACAGGGGCAATCAGCCCCAGCATTTT,CSARVDRGNQPQHF
TRBJ2-1,TRBV12-3/TRBV12-4,.,.,TGTGCCAGCACTCAAGTCAGGGGTGGGTCCTACAATGAGCAGTTCTTC,CASTQVRGGSYNEQFF
TRBJ2-1,TRBV5-1,.,.,TGCGCCAGCAGCTGGGACGCAAATGGGAATGAGCAGTTCTTC,CASSWDANGNEQFF
TRBJ2-1,TRBV24-1,few,TRBD2,TGTGCCACCAGTGGCCAGACTAGCGGGAGAGGCTCCTACAATGAGCAGTTCTTC,CATSGQTSGRGSYNEQFF
TRBJ2-3,TRBV12-3/TRBV12-4,.,.,TGTCCCAGCACCCTGGGGCTAGGAGCAGATACGCAGTATTTT,CPSTLGLGADTQYF
TRBJ2-7,TRBV5-1,.,.,TGCGCCAGCAGCCCTGGTGAGGGGGCCTACGAGCAGTACTTC,CASSPGEGAYEQYF
TRBJ2-1,TRBV24-1,.,.,TGTGCCACCAGTGATTTGCACCTAGCTTCGGATGAGCAGTTCTTC,CATSDLHLASDEQFF